The next 7 T cell receptor beta chains were all read from a single sample in a study of T-cell memory formation after mild COVID-19. From the 5' RACE reads, TCRdb called clonotypes with MiXCR, one entry per CDR3 protein. The sample has about 150,000 distinct CDR3 sequences, more than 14% seen once. Material for sequencing was PBMCs or a T cell subset sorted from them (not recorded which). All receptors derive from an adult woman who had mild COVID-19 (a few samples of this study predate the infection). Cell type and time point are not known.

This chain joins TRBV10-3 and TRBJ1-5, with 9 bases lining up with TRBD1. Germline V CDR1 and CDR2: ENHRY, SYGVKD. Losses at the gene ends were 6 bases for V and 7 bases for J; bases not matched to a gene: 4. This CDR3 contains 13 residues. The CDR3 DNA follows: TGTGCCATCAGAGGGACAGGGAACCAGCCCCAGCATTTT. It specifies CAIRGTGNQPQHF.

The chain recombines TRBV13 with TRBJ2-3; D may correspond to TRBD1 or TRBD2 (5 bases each). Germline CDR1 and CDR2: PRHDT and FYEKMQ (reference sequence). The CDR3 sequence is 14 residues long. Deletions cut 5 bases from V and 2 bases from J, with 11 bases between. CDR3 coding DNA: TGTGCCAGCAGCGAACGAGGGGTCACAGATACGCAGTATTTT. It is translated as CASSERGVTDTQYF.

This clonotype has just a few counts. V and J are TRBV7-3 and TRBJ2-1, with D unclear. Germline V gives CDR1 SGHTA, CDR2 FQGTGA. V was cut by 3 bases and J by 8 bases, with 11 bases left in between. The CDR3 totals 13 residues. The CDR3 DNA is TGTGCCAGCAGCTTGGGCAGGTCAGATGAGCAGTTCTTC. This gives the protein CASSLGRSDEQFF. Complete variable domain (other parts from reference TRBV7-3 and TRBJ2-1): GAGVSQTPSNKVTEKGKYVELRCDPISGHTALYWYRQSLGQGPEFLIYFQGTGAADDSGLPNDRFFAVRPEGSVSTLKIQRTERGDSAVYLCASSLGRSDEQFFGPGTRLTVL.

This sequence joins TRBV20-1 and TRBJ2-3, with 9 bases lining up with TRBD2. Germline loops: CDR1 DFQATT, CDR2 SNEGSKA (reference sequence). Germline trimming cut 5 bases from V and 0 bases from J; bases unmatched to any gene: 3. This CDR3 is 14 amino acids long. The DNA for the CDR3 is TGCAGTGCTGCTAGCGGGGCTAGCACAGATACGCAGTATTTT. As protein: CSAASGASTDTQYF.

CDR3 DNA: TGTGCCAGCAGCCCAACACCCCCGCTCGGACAGGGGAGGTACAATGAGCAGTTCTTC. It yields the protein CASSPTPPLGQGRYNEQFF. The V call is TRBV7-2, the J call TRBJ2-1; 9 positions agree with TRBD1. The CDR3 has 19 amino acids. The V gene's germline CDR1 is SGHTA and CDR2 FQGNSA. With V trimmed by 5 bases and J by 4 bases, 18 bases remained unmatched.

V and J are TRBV4-1 and TRBJ2-5, with 8 bases matching TRBD1. CDR1 is MGHRA, CDR2 YSYEKL, per germline. The CDR3 has 16 residues. V lost 0 bases, J lost 5 bases, and 8 bases stayed unmatched. The CDR3 here is CASSQDRRTGRETQYF. The CDR3, as DNA: TGCGCCAGCAGCCAAGATAGGAGGACAGGGCGGGAGACCCAGTACTTC.

As to this clonotype: The junction shows a germline mismatch at one end, possibly a read error. The chain uses TRBV25-1 and TRBJ2-7; the D gene is possibly TRBD1 (6 bases). This CDR3 region has 13 residues. The germline V gene has CDR1 MGHDK and CDR2 SYGVNS. The CDR3 reads CAAGTGSSHEQYF. As DNA, the CDR3 is TGTGCCGCAGGTACAGGGTCCTCCCACGAGCAGTACTTC.